The 16 T cell receptor beta chains presented below share a single source sample, sequenced in a study of T cells after yellow fever vaccination. TCRdb analysed the 5' RACE reads with MiXCR anew, one entry per CDR3 protein. The table lists just over 250,000 distinct CDR3 sequences, about 5.2% of them singletons. Sequencing was performed on CD4+ T cells sorted from PBMCs, taken on the day of the yellow fever booster vaccination. The receptors derive from a man between 18 and 35 years old who received the YFV17D yellow fever vaccine.

About this clonotype: A read error may explain this, as a much larger clone is one base away. Likely a read error: the CDR3 ends without its conserved phenylalanine or tryptophan. The J gene is TRBJ2-7, the V gene TRBV19, with D unresolved. V shed 3 bases and J shed 3 bases, with 9 bases lying between them. The CDR3 loop spans 13 amino acids. Per germline, CDR1 LNHDA and CDR2 SQIVND (reference sequence). CDR3 in amino acids: CASSMRPIYEQYL. CDR3 DNA sequence: TGTGCCAGTAGTATGAGGCCGATCTACGAGCAGTACTTG.

The rearrangement links TRBV10-2 to TRBJ1-6; TRBD1 aligns across 8 bases. The V and J ends lost 4 bases and 10 bases, in that order; junction bases with no gene match: 9. There are 15 residues in the CDR3. Germline assignment: CDR1 WSHSY and CDR2 SAAADI. CDR3 in amino acids: CASSAMGQVGSPLHF. CDR3 bases: TGCGCCAGCAGTGCAATGGGACAGGTGGGATCACCCCTCCACTTT.

Many counts were recorded for this clonotype. The chain has TRBV5-1 and TRBJ1-1; D gene unclear. This CDR3 has 14 amino acids. The V end lost 4 bases, the J end lost 2 bases, and 12 bases lay between the germline ends. Germline V gene data show CDR1 as SGHRS and CDR2 as YFSETQ. CDR3 DNA: TGCGCCAGCAGCCCGTTGACGGAAAACACTGAAGCTTTCTTT. This encodes CASSPLTENTEAFF. The whole variable domain, remainder taken from reference TRBV5-1 and TRBJ1-1, is KAGVTQTPRYLIKTRGQQVTLSCSPISGHRSVSWYQQTPGQGLQFLFEYFSETQRNKGNFPGRFSGRQFSNSRSEMNVSTLELGDSALYLCASSPLTENTEAFFGQGTRLTVV.

The chain has TRBV12-5 and TRBJ2-3, with D perhaps TRBD2 (5 bases). Per the germline V gene, CDR1 is LGHNT and CDR2 is FRNRAP. V was trimmed by 0 bases and J by 3 bases, leaving 16 bases between them. This CDR3 is 17 amino acids long. CDR3 loop: CASGLVLGPRGTDTQYF. The CDR3 DNA follows: TGTGCTAGTGGTTTGGTACTAGGGCCACGGGGTACAGATACGCAGTATTTT.

The V call is TRBV6-5, the J call TRBJ2-1, with D unclear. In germline, CDR1 is MNHEY, CDR2 SVGAGI. Trimming cost V 2 bases and J 1 base, with 9 bases left between them. The CDR3 is 15 amino acids. The CDR3, as DNA: TGTGCCAGCAGTTACGTGGTTGGGTCCTACAATGAGCAGTTCTTC. Translated, it gives CASSYVVGSYNEQFF.

This clonotype has a handful of counts. This chain joins TRBV7-9 and TRBJ2-6, with a tentative D call TRBD1 (5 bases). Trimming left V 5 bases short and J 2 bases short, with 10 bases between. The CDR3 contains 15 residues. Germline CDR1 SEHNR, CDR2 FQNEAQ (reference sequence). The CDR3, as DNA: TGTGCCAGCAGCCCTTGGGGCGCTGGGGCCAACGTCCTGACTTTC. It encodes CASSPWGAGANVLTF.

This clonotype has more than one count but fewer than ten. The chain joins TRBV24-1 to TRBJ1-1; tentatively, D is TRBD1 (6 bases). Trimming shortened V by 3 bases and J by 3 bases, and 10 bases separated the two germline ends. CDR1 is KGHDR and CDR2 is SFDVKD in the germline V gene. The CDR3 runs to 14 residues. The CDR3 DNA follows: TGTGCCACCAGTGATGGGCGGGGGCACACTGAAGCTTTCTTT. Its translation is CATSDGRGHTEAFF.

This clonotype was recorded at least ten times. V is TRBV14 and J is TRBJ2-4; TRBD2 aligns across 12 bases. CDR3 length equals 18 residues. V lost 3 bases to trimming and J lost 4 bases; unmatched junction nucleotides: 10. Germline values: CDR1 SGHDN, CDR2 FVKESK. CDR3 sequence: CASSHPTRLAGGKNIQYF. DNA of the CDR3: TGTGCCAGCAGCCACCCTACCAGGCTAGCGGGGGGGAAAAACATTCAGTACTTC.

This clonotype was counted a few times. This chain links TRBV7-2 with TRBJ1-1; D ambiguous. V dropped 2 bases and J dropped 1 base, with 8 bases sitting between them. Germline V gene sequence: CDR1 SGHTA, CDR2 FQGNSA. The CDR3 spans 14 residues. The CDR3 region is CASSLIGTNTEAFF. The CDR3 DNA reads TGTGCCAGCAGCTTAATCGGAACGAACACTGAAGCTTTCTTT.

This clonotype showed up just a few times. The rearrangement uses TRBV4-2 and TRBJ1-2, with 8 bases that match TRBD1. The germline V gene encodes CDR1 LGHNA and CDR2 YNFKEQ. The CDR3 totals 15 residues. Trimming cost V 0 bases and J 8 bases; bases outside gene matches: 8. Here the CDR3 reads CASSQERTGGDGYTF. As DNA, the CDR3 is TGTGCCAGCAGCCAAGAACGCACAGGGGGGGACGGCTACACCTTC.

In its sample, this clonotype was seen many times. This sequence joins TRBV5-1 and TRBJ2-7; a possible D gene is TRBD1 (6 bases). With 1 base removed from V and 5 bases from J, the gap between germline ends came to 13 bases. The CDR3 loop spans 14 amino acids. Germline V gene data show CDR1 as SGHRS and CDR2 as YFSETQ. CDR3 residues: CASSLLGRGNEQYF. CDR3 DNA sequence: TGCGCCAGCAGCTTGCTAGGCAGGGGCAACGAGCAGTACTTC. Full variable domain (rest looked up from reference TRBV5-1 and TRBJ2-7): KAGVTQTPRYLIKTRGQQVTLSCSPISGHRSVSWYQQTPGQGLQFLFEYFSETQRNKGNFPGRFSGRQFSNSRSEMNVSTLELGDSALYLCASSLLGRGNEQYFGPGTRLTVT.

This clonotype was counted ten times or more. The J gene is TRBJ2-4, the V gene TRBV11-2; TRBD2 agrees at 9 bases. Germline loops: CDR1 SGHAT, CDR2 FQNNGV. This CDR3 is built from 17 residues. V gave up 3 bases and J gave up 5 bases; unmatched junction bases: 11. CDR3 DNA: TGTGCCAGCAGCTTCCTGCATCTAGCGGGGAGGCAAAACATTCAGTACTTC. It is translated as CASSFLHLAGRQNIQYF.

This clonotype was recorded many times. J is TRBJ1-2 and V is TRBV4-3; D call uncertain. Germline V CDR1 and CDR2: LGHNA, YSLEER. The germline V and J ends were trimmed by 0 bases and 4 bases, with 15 bases remaining between them. CDR3 length equals 16 residues. CDR3 nucleotide sequence: TGCGCCAGCAGCCAAGATTCTCCCCGAAACCCCTATGGCTACACCTTC. Its translation: CASSQDSPRNPYGYTF.

This clonotype was seen at least ten times. The J gene is TRBJ1-4, the V gene TRBV6-5; D unresolved. This CDR3 is built from 15 residues. The ends were cut back, 0 bases at V and 0 bases at J, with 5 bases in the middle. CDR1 is MNHEY and CDR2 is SVGAGI in the germline V gene. The CDR3 region has the DNA TGTGCCAGCAGTTACTCCCCCACAACTAATGAAAAACTGTTTTTT. It translates to CASSYSPTTNEKLFF.

This clonotype has at least ten counts. The V and J genes are TRBV5-6 and TRBJ2-7; TRBD1 aligns across 7 bases. Germline assignment: CDR1 SGHDT and CDR2 YYEEEE. The CDR3 length is 14 residues. The V and J ends lost 2 bases and 5 bases, in that order; junction bases with no gene match: 7. In DNA, the CDR3 is TGTGCCAGCAGCTTTGAGGGGGCCCGCCACGAGCAGTACTTC. This codes for CASSFEGARHEQYF.

This clonotype was recorded a few times. The rearrangement uses TRBV24-1 and TRBJ2-2; the D is unclear. Deletions cut 4 bases from V and 8 bases from J, with 13 bases between. Germline V CDR1 and CDR2: KGHDR, SFDVKD. This CDR3 is built from 14 residues. The CDR3: CATSDPGRPGELFF. CDR3 coding DNA: TGTGCCACCAGTGACCCGGGCCGTCCGGGGGAGCTGTTTTTT.